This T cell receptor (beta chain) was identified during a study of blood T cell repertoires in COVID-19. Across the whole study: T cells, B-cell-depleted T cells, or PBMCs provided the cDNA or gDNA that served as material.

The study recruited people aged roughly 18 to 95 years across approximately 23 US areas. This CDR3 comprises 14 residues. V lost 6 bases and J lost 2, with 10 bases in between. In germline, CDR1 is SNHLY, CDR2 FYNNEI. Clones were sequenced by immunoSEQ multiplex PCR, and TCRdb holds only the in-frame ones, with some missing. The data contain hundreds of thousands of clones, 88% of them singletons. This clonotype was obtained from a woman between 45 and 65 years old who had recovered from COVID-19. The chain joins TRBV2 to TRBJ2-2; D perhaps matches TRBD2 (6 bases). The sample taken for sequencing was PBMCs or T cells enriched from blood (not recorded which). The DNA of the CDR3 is TGTGCCAGCAGGGGGACTCGAAACACCGGGGAGCTGTTTTTT. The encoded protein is CASRGTRNTGELFF. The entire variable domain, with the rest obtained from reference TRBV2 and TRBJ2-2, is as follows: EPEVTQTPSHQVTQMGQEVILRCVPISNHLYFYWYRQILGQKVEFLVSFYNNEISEKSEIFDDQFSVERPDGSNFTLKIRSTKLEDSAMYFCASRGTRNTGELFFGEGSRLTVL.